This T cell receptor beta chain was obtained from a study of cytomegalovirus exposure and HLA in healthy donors. General study findings and limits: The number of N-insertions in an Asian-associated ancestry cluster was reportedly below the approximately 700-donor mean in a later analysis.

This clone was counted a few times. Its antigen remains unknown. Germline assignment: CDR1 ENHRY and CDR2 SYGVKD. Trimming stripped 10 bases from V and 7 bases from J, with 19 bases between. The CDR3 is 13 residues long. The PCR employed 60 Vbeta primers together with 13 Jbeta primers. Here immunoSEQ multiplex PCR was the method, and the copy in TCRdb shows in-frame clones only, minus some. The top ten clones hold about 2% of a sample with 95,000 to 110,000 clones, around 76% of them seen once. This clonotype was sampled from a man younger than 30 in good health and CMV-seronegative. Sequencing used PBMCs. The V and J genes are TRBV10-3 and TRBJ1-2; no clear D. Here the CDR3 reads CATTGLPDGGYTF. Written as DNA, the CDR3 is TGTGCCACGACCGGACTGCCGGACGGTGGCTACACCTTC.